This TCR beta chain was sequenced in a study of vaccination and CD4 T cells after COVID-19. The Oncomine TCR Beta short-read assay generated sequence data from the DNA of cultured CD4+ T cells. In TCRdb, the PCR reads were re-called with MiXCR into one record per CDR3 protein. The sample consists of about 16,000 distinct CDR3 sequences, 35% to 45% of them appearing once. The treatment is: roughly 10-day PBMC culture with coronavirus spike peptide pools or control peptides (ViraFEST assay). CDR1 and CDR2 from the germline V gene are SEHNR and FQNEAQ (reference sequence). The CDR3 has 13 residues. V shed 5 bases and J shed 5 bases, with 12 bases lying between them. On this clonotype: Its antigen is undetermined.

The chain couples TRBV7-9 to TRBJ2-5, with D possibly TRBD2 on 5 matching bases. This receptor was taken from a human donor who received a COVID-19 vaccine. The sequencing here drew on CD4+ T cells from blood, cultured in vitro, taken before SARS-CoV-2 vaccination. The CDR3: CASSRDPGETQYF. CDR3 in DNA: TGTGCCAGCAGCCGTGACCCGGGGGAGACCCAGTACTTC.